The 20 T cell receptor beta chains in this list originate from one sample, sequenced in a study of CD8+CD57+ T cells in acquired aplastic anemia. Genomic DNA served as template for TCR beta VDJ and CDR3 profiling. TCRdb independently ran MiXCR on the reads; one entry per CDR3 protein. Among 250,000 to 350,000 distinct CDR3 sequences listed, 45% to 65% were seen once. Patients chosen for sequencing had CD8+CD57+ cells that had expanded, as shown by flow cytometry. The specimen sequenced was sorted CD4+, CD8+, or CD8+CD57+ T cells (not recorded which) from PBMCs. Every receptor here comes from a human donor with aplastic anemia.

V gene TRBV12-3 or TRBV12-4 combines with J gene TRBJ1-1, with a weak D call TRBD1 (6 bases). The length of the CDR3 is 11 residues. V lost 6 bases and J 10 bases, leaving 12 bases between the germline ends. Here the CDR3 reads CASRTGSGAFF. The CDR3 DNA reads as TGTGCCAGCAGAACAGGGAGTGGAGCTTTCTTT.

Details on this clonotype: An end of the junction differs from the germline gene, which may be a read error. The chain couples TRBV10-3 to TRBJ1-3; no clear D gene. This CDR3 region has 15 residues. CDR1 and CDR2 (germline): ENHRY, SYGVKD. CDR3 amino acids: CASSEALSSGNTIYF. The CDR3 DNA sequence: TGTGCCAGCAGTGAAGCTTTGAGCTCTGGAAACACCATATATTTT.

This clonotype was observed at least ten times. The rearrangement links TRBV12-3 or TRBV12-4 to TRBJ2-1; 10 bases align to TRBD2. The CDR3 length is 15 residues. Trimming removed 1 base from V and 9 bases from J; junction bases left unmatched: 6. The CDR3 loop is CASSLGSGRAIEQFF. The CDR3, as DNA: TGTGCCAGCAGTTTAGGAAGCGGGAGGGCCATTGAGCAGTTCTTC.

With respect to this clonotype: It may be a read error: a sequence one base away is much more abundant. In this CDR3 the conserved last residue, phenylalanine or tryptophan, is missing, so a read error is likely. This chain connects TRBV7-8 to TRBJ2-7, with D uncertain. The CDR3 runs to 16 residues. Germline CDR1 reads SGHVS; CDR2 reads FQNEAQ. The V end lost 3 bases, the J end lost 0 bases, and 15 bases lay between the germline ends. The CDR3 sequence is CASSLRQTGISYEQYS. As DNA, the CDR3 is TGTGCCAGCAGCTTGAGGCAGACTGGGATCTCCTACGAGCAGTACTCC.

Regarding this clonotype: The junction and the germline gene differ at one end; a read error may be behind it. The chain employs TRBV7-3 and TRBJ1-2; maybe TRBD1 (5 bases). Germline values: CDR1 SGHTA, CDR2 FQGTGA. CDR3 size: 13 residues. This chain's CDR3 is CASSLASGEQANF. Written as DNA, the CDR3 is TGTGCCAGCAGCTTAGCTTCAGGAGAACAGGCCAACTTC.

V gene TRBV12-3 or TRBV12-4 combines with J gene TRBJ2-5, with D perhaps matching TRBD1 or TRBD2 (6 bases each). This CDR3 is 15 amino acids long. The V end lost 0 bases, the J end lost 6 bases, and 14 bases lay between the germline ends. The CDR3 DNA is TGTGCCAGCAGTTTAGCCGGGGGCTACGGAAAGACCCAGTACTTC. Its translation: CASSLAGGYGKTQYF.

The gene calls are TRBV20-1 and TRBJ2-7; D unresolved. The CDR3 runs 14 residues. Trimming took off 4 bases at V and 0 bases at J, with 13 bases between the two ends. Germline loops: CDR1 DFQATT, CDR2 SNEGSKA (reference sequence). CDR3 DNA: TGCAGTGCTAAGAGGTACGGTGACTCCTACGAGCAGTACTTC. Protein sequence: CSAKRYGDSYEQYF.

In its sample, this clonotype was seen a few times. The chain couples TRBV12-3 or TRBV12-4 to TRBJ2-7; 7 bases map to TRBD2. V gave up 8 bases and J gave up 0 bases; unmatched junction bases: 7. This CDR3 has 14 amino acids. CDR3 coding DNA: TGTGCCAGCCGCGCGTCTAGCGGCTCCTACGAGCAGTACTTC. It encodes CASRASSGSYEQYF.

The CDR3 nucleotides are TGTGCCAGCAGCCCCCCGGGACTAGACTTCCGCACAGATACGCAGTATTTT. Its protein product is CASSPPGLDFRTDTQYF. The chain uses TRBV7-8 and TRBJ2-3, with TRBD2 identical over 8 bases. The J segment lost 1 base and the V segment lost 5 bases, leaving 11 bases of the junction unmatched. Germline V gives CDR1 SGHVS, CDR2 FQNEAQ. The CDR3 has 17 amino acids.

Concerning this clonotype: A read error may be the cause here, since a much bigger clone is one base away. The rearrangement uses TRBV4-1 and TRBJ1-3; D is perhaps TRBD1 (5 bases). Germline V gene data show CDR1 as MGHRA and CDR2 as YSYEKL. The CDR3 consists of 19 residues. The CDR3, as DNA: TGCGTCAGCAGTCAAAGACCCGGGACCCCTCTTGACTCTGGAAACACCATATATTTT. Translated, it gives CVSSQRPGTPLDSGNTIYF.

The genes are TRBV15 and TRBJ2-1, with D hard to call. The ends were cut back, 3 bases at V and 8 bases at J, with 14 bases in the middle. This CDR3 is 14 amino acids long. Looked up from germline, CDR1 is LNHNV and CDR2 is YYDKDF (reference sequence). In nucleotides, the CDR3 is TGTGCCACCAGCAGTGACCCCGGTAACGATGAGCAGTTCTTC. Protein sequence: CATSSDPGNDEQFF.

The rearrangement links TRBV10-3 to TRBJ2-2; 10 nucleotides line up with TRBD1. The CDR3 loop spans 14 amino acids. V gave up 10 bases and J gave up 3 bases; unmatched junction bases: 5. The germline CDR1 and CDR2 sequences are ENHRY and SYGVKD. CDR3 sequence (DNA): TGTGCCAGCCGGGGACAGGGGTACACCGGGGAGCTGTTTTTT. Its protein product is CASRGQGYTGELFF.

This clonotype occurred a few times. This sequence joins TRBV20-1 and TRBJ2-3; TRBD2 matches 11 bases. Germline V gives CDR1 DFQATT, CDR2 SNEGSKA (reference sequence). This CDR3 has 14 residues. Trimming removed 5 bases from V and 4 bases from J; junction bases left unmatched: 5. The CDR3, as DNA: TGCAGTGCTGGATTACTAGCGGGAGCAGATACGCAGTATTTT. Translated: CSAGLLAGADTQYF.

This chain links TRBV10-3 with TRBJ2-3; a weak D match, TRBD2 (6 bases). Per germline, CDR1 ENHRY and CDR2 SYGVKD. This CDR3 has 15 residues. The V end was cut by 4 bases, the J end by 0 bases, with 11 bases between. CDR3 in amino acids: CAISGLGTSTDTQYF. CDR3 nucleotides: TGTGCCATCAGTGGCCTGGGGACTAGCACAGATACGCAGTATTTT.

Many counts were recorded for this clonotype. V gene TRBV7-8 combines with J gene TRBJ2-2; 12 nucleotides match TRBD2. J was trimmed by 6 bases and V by 3 bases; bases with no gene match: 14. The CDR3 contains 19 residues. Germline V lookup: CDR1 SGHVS, CDR2 FQNEAQ. The CDR3 DNA is TGTGCCAGCAGCTTTAAGTCTAGCGGGGGGGGATTATCACCCGGGGAGCTGTTTTTT. Encoded protein: CASSFKSSGGGLSPGELFF. Complete variable domain (other parts from reference TRBV7-8 and TRBJ2-2): GAGVSQSPRYKVAKRGQDVALRCDPISGHVSLFWYQQALGQGPEFLTYFQNEAQLDKSGLPSDRFFAERPEGSVSTLKIQRTQQEDSAVYLCASSFKSSGGGLSPGELFFGEGSRLTVL.

This clonotype has ten or more counts. This chain links TRBV19 with TRBJ2-7; no clear D. The germline V and J ends were trimmed by 7 bases and 0 bases, with 13 bases remaining between them. This CDR3 region has 14 residues. Looked up from germline, CDR1 is LNHDA and CDR2 is SQIVND (reference sequence). Here the CDR3 DNA reads TGTGCCAGTAAACGGAACCCGATCTCCTACGAGCAGTACTTC. It encodes CASKRNPISYEQYF.

This clonotype was detected many times. V gene TRBV10-2 combines with J gene TRBJ2-5, with TRBD2 matching 7 bases. Per germline, CDR1 WSHSY and CDR2 SAAADI. After removal of 7 bases from V and 1 base from J, the junction contained 12 bases not matched to a gene. The CDR3 contains 16 residues. CDR3 bases: TGCGCCAGCATGGAGGGGCTAGCGGAATTCCAAGAGACCCAGTACTTC. Translated, it gives CASMEGLAEFQETQYF.

This clonotype was detected a few times. The V gene is TRBV10-3, the J gene TRBJ1-6; no firm D call. The CDR3 is made up of 12 amino acids. Per the germline V gene, CDR1 is ENHRY and CDR2 is SYGVKD. The V end lost 0 bases, the J end lost 11 bases, and 5 bases lay between the germline ends. CDR3 nucleotide sequence: TGTGCCATCAGTGAGTCGACCCCACCCCTCCACTTT. Protein product: CAISESTPPLHF.

The chain employs TRBV12-3 or TRBV12-4 and TRBJ1-2, with D hard to call. The CDR3 covers 14 residues. V was shortened by 4 bases and J by 8 bases, with 17 bases between the two germline ends. The CDR3 sequence: CASSSGVAGKGYTF. CDR3 bases: TGTGCCAGCAGTTCCGGGGTAGCGGGGAAAGGCTACACCTTC.

This rearrangement joins TRBV5-1 to TRBJ2-1; 9 nucleotides align to TRBD2. V lost 1 base to trimming and J lost 4 bases; unmatched junction nucleotides: 6. The germline CDR1 and CDR2 sequences are SGHRS and YFSETQ. The CDR3 length is 16 residues. The CDR3 region has the DNA TGCGCCAGCAGCTTGCTAGCGGGGAATCTATACAATGAGCAGTTCTTC. Translating gives CASSLLAGNLYNEQFF.